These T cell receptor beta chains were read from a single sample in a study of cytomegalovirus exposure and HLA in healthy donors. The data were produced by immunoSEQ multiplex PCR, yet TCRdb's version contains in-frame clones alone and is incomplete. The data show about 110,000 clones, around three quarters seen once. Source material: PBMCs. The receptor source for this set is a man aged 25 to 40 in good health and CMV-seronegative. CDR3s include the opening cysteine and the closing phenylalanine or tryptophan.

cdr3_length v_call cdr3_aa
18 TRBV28 CASSSRAAGLGPNVEAFF
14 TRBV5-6 CASSLSRLTDTQYF
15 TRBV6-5 CASSSRTGRAWEQYF
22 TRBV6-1 CASSEMGDRGRIAGVISYEQYF
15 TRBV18 CASSSGLAVQETQYF
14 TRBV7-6 CASSLSGVDTEAFF
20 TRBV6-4 CASSDSKPTDEGISNQPQHF
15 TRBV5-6 CASSFRTGSSYEQYF
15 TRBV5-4 CASSLLSQATDTQYF
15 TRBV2 CASSELALGAETQYF
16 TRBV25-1 CASSDSGRGRTGELFF
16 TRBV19 CASSTTAGGPTGELFF
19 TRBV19 CASSLLGSGGSSNTGELFF
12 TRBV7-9 CASSGTAYEQYF
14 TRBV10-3 CAISEGIAGDEQFF